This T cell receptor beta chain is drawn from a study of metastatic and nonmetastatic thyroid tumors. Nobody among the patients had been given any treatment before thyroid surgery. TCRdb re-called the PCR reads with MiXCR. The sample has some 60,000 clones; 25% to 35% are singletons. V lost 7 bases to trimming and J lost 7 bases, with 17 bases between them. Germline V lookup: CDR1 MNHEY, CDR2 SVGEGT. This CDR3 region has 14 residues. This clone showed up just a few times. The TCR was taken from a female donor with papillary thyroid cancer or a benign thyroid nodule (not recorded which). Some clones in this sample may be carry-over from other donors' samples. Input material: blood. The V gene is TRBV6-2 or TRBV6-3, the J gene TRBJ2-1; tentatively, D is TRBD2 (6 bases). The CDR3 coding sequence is TGTGCCAGCACTACGGCGGGGCCTGCTAATGAGCAGTTCTTC. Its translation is CASTTAGPANEQFF.